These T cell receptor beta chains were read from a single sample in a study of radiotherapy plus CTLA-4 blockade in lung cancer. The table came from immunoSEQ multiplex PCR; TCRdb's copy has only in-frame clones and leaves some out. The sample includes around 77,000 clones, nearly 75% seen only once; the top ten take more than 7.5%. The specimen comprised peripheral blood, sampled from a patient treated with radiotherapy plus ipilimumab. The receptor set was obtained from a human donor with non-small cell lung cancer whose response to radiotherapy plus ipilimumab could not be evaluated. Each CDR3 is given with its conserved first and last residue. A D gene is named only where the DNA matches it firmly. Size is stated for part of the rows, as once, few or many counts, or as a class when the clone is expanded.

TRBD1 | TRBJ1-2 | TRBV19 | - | TGTGCCAGTAGTATTCTCCCGGGACAGGGTCTCTATGGCTACACCTTC | CASSILPGQGLYGYTF
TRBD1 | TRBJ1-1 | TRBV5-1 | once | TGCGCCAGCAGCTTGGGACAGGGCGGTGCCACTGAAGCTTTCTTT | CASSLGQGGATEAFF
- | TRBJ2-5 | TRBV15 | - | TGTGCCACCAGCAGAGGACTAGGAGGGGAGACCCAGTACTTC | CATSRGLGGETQYF
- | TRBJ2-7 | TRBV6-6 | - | TGTGCCAGCAGTTACTCCTATGGTAGTATTTACGAGCAGTACTTC | CASSYSYGSIYEQYF
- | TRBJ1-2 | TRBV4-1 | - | TGCGCCAGCAGCCAAGCGTTGGGAGTGACTACTAACTATGGCTACACCTTC | CASSQALGVTTNYGYTF
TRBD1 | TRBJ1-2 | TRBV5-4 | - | TGTGCCAGCAGCAGGGGACAGGGGATTTATGGCTACACCTTC | CASSRGQGIYGYTF
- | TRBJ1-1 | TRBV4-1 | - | TGCGCCAGCAGCCAAGGGGGGCCGGGCACTGAAGCTTTCTTT | CASSQGGPGTEAFF
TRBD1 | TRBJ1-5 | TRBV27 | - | TGTGCCAGCAGTCTAACAGGGGTGGAACTCCTTAAAGATCAGCCCCAGCATTTT | CASSLTGVELLKDQPQHF
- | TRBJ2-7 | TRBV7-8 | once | TGTGCCAGCAGCTTATGGGACACCTCTTACGAGCAGTACTTC | CASSLWDTSYEQYF
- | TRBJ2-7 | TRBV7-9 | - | TGTGCCAGCAGCGATCGACAGGGACTCTCCTACGAGCAGTACTTC | CASSDRQGLSYEQYF
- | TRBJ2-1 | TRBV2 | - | TGTGCCAGCAGTGTTAGCTGGAGCTCCTACAATGAGCAGTTCTTC | CASSVSWSSYNEQFF
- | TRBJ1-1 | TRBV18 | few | TGTGCCAGCTCACTACGCGTGGGCCTAACTGAAGCTTTCTTT | CASSLRVGLTEAFF
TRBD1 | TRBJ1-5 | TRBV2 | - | TGTGCCAGCAGTGGGGACAGCCAAAATCAGCCCCAGCATTTT | CASSGDSQNQPQHF
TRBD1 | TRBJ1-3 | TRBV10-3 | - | TGTGCCACCCGACAGGGCGATTCTGGAAACACCATATATTTT | CATRQGDSGNTIYF
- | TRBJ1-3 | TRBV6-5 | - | TGTGCCAGCAGTTCCCTAGGCGGCTCTGGAAACACCATATATTTT | CASSSLGGSGNTIYF
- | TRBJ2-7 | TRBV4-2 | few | TGTGCCAGCAGCCAAGATCGTAGCTTCGAGCAGTACTTC | CASSQDRSFEQYF
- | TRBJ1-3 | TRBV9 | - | TGTGCCAGCAGCGTGGATGCAGGGGCTGGAAACACCATATATTTT | CASSVDAGAGNTIYF
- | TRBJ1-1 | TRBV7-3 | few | TGTGCCAGCAGCTTAAGGGGGGACACTGAAGCTTTCTTT | CASSLRGDTEAFF
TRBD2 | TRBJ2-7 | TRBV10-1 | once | TGCGCCAGCAGTGAGTCGGGGGGGGGTTGGGGCGAGCAGTACTTC | CASSESGGGWGEQYF
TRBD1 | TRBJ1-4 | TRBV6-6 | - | TGTGCCAGCAGACTGACAGGGGATGATGAAAAACTGTTTTTT | CASRLTGDDEKLFF
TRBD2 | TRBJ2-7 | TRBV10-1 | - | TGCGCCAGCAGCGCCCTAGCGGGAGGGACCTACGAGCAGTACTTC | CASSALAGGTYEQYF
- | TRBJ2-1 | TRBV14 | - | TGTGCCAGCAGCCAACAATACAAACATTACAATGAGCAGTTCTTC | CASSQQYKHYNEQFF
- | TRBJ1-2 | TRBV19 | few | TGTGCCAGCGGAGCCGGGGGTGGCTACACCTTC | CASGAGGGYTF
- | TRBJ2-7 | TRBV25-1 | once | TGTGCCAGCAGCGCTGGGGGGGGACAGGCTCTTCCTCCCGACGAGCAGTACTTC | CASSAGGGQALPPDEQYF
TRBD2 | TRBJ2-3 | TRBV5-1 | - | TGCGCCAGCAGCTTGGCGCGACTAGCGGGCACAGATACGCAGTATTTT | CASSLARLAGTDTQYF
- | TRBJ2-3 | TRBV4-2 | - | TGTGCCAGCAGCCTTCTGTCGGGCCGGGAGGATACGCAGTATTTT | CASSLLSGREDTQYF
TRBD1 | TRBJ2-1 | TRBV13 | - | TGTGCCAGCAGCGAAAGGGGGCGGAGCTCCTACAATGAGCAGTTCTTC | CASSERGRSSYNEQFF
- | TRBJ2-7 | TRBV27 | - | TGTGCCAGCAGGGAAGTCGGTACGGGTTACGAGCAGTACTTC | CASREVGTGYEQYF
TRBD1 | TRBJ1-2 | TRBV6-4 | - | TGTGCCAGCAGCCGGACAGGGGATCACTATGGCTACACCTTC | CASSRTGDHYGYTF
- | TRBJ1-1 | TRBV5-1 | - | TGCGCCAGCACCAGATCGGGTACTGAAGCTTTCTTT | CASTRSGTEAFF
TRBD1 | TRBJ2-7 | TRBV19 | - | TGTGCCAGTAGTACCGGGACAGGGGAAAGTAGCGAGCAGTACTTC | CASSTGTGESSEQYF
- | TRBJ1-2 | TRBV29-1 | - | TGCAGCGTTGACAGATTCGAGAGGAGCTATGGCTACACCTTC | CSVDRFERSYGYTF
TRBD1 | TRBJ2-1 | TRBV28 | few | TGTGCCAGCAGCCTTCGGACAGGGTGGGGTGAGCAGTTCTTC | CASSLRTGWGEQFF
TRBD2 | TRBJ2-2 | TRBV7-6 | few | TGTGCCAGCAGCCCGGGACTAGCGGCGAACACCGGGGAGCTGTTTTTT | CASSPGLAANTGELFF
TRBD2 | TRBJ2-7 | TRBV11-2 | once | TGTGCCAGCAGGGTTAGCGGGAGGCCTTCCTACGAGCAGTACTTC | CASRVSGRPSYEQYF
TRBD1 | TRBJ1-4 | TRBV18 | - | TGTGCCAGCTCACCTTCCGGGACAGGGTTTGAAAAACTGTTTTTT | CASSPSGTGFEKLFF
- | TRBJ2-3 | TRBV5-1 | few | TGCGCCAGCAGCTTGGATCCTAGGCGAACAGATACGCAGTATTTT | CASSLDPRRTDTQYF
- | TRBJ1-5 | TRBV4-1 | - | TGCGCCAGCAGCCAAGTAGGGGATGGCAATCAGCCCCAGCATTTT | CASSQVGDGNQPQHF
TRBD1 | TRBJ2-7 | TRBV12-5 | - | TGTGCTAGTGGTTTGGTACATACAGGGGGTACCTACGAGCAGTACTTC | CASGLVHTGGTYEQYF
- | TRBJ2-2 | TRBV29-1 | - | TGCAGCGTTGAAGGCCCTAGTGGGACCGGGGAGCTGTTTTTT | CSVEGPSGTGELFF
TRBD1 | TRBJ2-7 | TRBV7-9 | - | TGTGCCAGCAGCTATGGGGCAGGGGGCTTCTACGAGCAGTACTTC | CASSYGAGGFYEQYF